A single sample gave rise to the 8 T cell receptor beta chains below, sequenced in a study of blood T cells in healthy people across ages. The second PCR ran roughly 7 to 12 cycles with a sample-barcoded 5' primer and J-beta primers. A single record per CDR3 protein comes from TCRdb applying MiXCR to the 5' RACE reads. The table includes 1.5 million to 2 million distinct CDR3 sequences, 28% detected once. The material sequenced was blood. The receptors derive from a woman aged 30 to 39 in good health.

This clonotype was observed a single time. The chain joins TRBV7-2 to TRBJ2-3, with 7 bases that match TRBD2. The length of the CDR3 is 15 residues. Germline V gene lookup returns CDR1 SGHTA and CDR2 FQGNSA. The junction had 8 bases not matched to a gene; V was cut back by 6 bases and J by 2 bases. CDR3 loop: CASSRTSAPTDTQYF. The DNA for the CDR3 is TGTGCCAGCAGTCGTACTAGCGCGCCCACAGATACGCAGTATTTT.

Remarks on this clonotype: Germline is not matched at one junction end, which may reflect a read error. Written as DNA, the CDR3 is TGTGTCAGCAGCCATCAGGGGTCCGCGGAAACCCTCCACTTT. This sequence encodes CVSSHQGSAETLHF. The chain has TRBV6-5 and TRBJ1-6; D perhaps matches TRBD1 (6 bases). The length of the CDR3 is 14 residues. Germline CDR1 reads MNHEY; CDR2 reads SVGAGI.

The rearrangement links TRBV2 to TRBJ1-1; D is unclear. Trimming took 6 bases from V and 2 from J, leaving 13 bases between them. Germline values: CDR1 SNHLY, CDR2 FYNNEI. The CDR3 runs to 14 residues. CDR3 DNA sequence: TGTGCCAGCAGACCCAGATGGACTAACACTGAAGCTTTCTTT. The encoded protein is CASRPRWTNTEAFF. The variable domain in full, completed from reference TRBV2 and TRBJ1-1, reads EPEVTQTPSHQVTQMGQEVILRCVPISNHLYFYWYRQILGQKVEFLVSFYNNEISEKSEIFDDQFSVERPDGSNFTLKIRSTKLEDSAMYFCASRPRWTNTEAFFGQGTRLTVV.

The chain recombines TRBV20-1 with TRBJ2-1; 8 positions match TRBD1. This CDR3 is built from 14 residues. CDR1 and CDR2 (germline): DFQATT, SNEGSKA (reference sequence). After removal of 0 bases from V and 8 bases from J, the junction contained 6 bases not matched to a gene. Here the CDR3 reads CSARDWTGTDEQFF. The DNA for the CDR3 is TGCAGTGCTAGAGATTGGACAGGGACGGATGAGCAGTTCTTC.

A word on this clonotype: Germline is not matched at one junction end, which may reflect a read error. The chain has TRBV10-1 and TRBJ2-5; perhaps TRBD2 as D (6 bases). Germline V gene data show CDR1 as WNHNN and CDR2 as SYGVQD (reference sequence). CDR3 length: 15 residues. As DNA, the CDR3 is TGCGTCAGCAGTGCGAAAGCGGGTGGTGGGGAGACCCAGTACTTC. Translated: CVSSAKAGGGETQYF.

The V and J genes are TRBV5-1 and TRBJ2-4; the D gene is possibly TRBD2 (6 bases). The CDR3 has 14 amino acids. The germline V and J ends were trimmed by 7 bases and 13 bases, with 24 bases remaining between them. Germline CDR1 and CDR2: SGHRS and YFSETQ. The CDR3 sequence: CASRKQAGTGEQYF. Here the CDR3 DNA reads TGCGCCAGCCGAAAACAGGCGGGGACGGGAGAGCAGTACTTC. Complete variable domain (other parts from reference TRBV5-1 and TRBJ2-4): KAGVTQTPRYLIKTRGQQVTLSCSPISGHRSVSWYQQTPGQGLQFLFEYFSETQRNKGNFPGRFSGRQFSNSRSEMNVSTLELGDSALYLCASRKQAGTGEQYFGAGTRLSVL.

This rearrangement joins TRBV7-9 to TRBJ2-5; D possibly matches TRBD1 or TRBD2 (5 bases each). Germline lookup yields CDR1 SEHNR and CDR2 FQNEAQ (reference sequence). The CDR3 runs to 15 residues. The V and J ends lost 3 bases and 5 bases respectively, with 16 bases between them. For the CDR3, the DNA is TGTGCCAGCAGCTTCGTTGAGAGGGGTGCGGAGACCCAGTACTTC. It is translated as CASSFVERGAETQYF.

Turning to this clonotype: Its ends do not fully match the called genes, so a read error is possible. DNA for the CDR3: TGTGCCACCAGCCTCGGGACGGGTGAAAAACGGTTTTTT. Translation: CATSLGTGEKRFF. The V call is TRBV15, the J call TRBJ1-4; D perhaps matches TRBD1 (5 bases). This CDR3 has 13 residues. The germline CDR1 and CDR2 sequences are LNHNV and YYDKDF (reference sequence). Full variable domain (missing parts from reference TRBV15 and TRBJ1-4): DAMVIQNPRYQVTQFGKPVTLSCSQTLNHNVMYWYQQKSSQAPKLLFHYYDKDFNNEADTPDNFQSRRPNTSFCFLDIRSPGLGDTAMYLCATSLGTGEKRFFGSGTQLSVL.